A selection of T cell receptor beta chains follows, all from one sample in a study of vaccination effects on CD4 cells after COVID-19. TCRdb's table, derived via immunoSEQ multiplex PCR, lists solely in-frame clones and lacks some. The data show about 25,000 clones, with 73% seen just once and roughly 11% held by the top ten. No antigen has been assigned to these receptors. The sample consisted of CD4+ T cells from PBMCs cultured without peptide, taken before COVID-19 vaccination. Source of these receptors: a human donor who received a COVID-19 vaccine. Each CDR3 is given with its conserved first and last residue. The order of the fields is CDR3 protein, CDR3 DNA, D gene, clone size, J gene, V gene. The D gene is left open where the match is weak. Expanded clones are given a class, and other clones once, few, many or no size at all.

CASSPQGGGAIYNEQFF,TGTGCCAGCAGCCCCCAAGGAGGGGGGGCTATCTACAATGAGCAGTTCTTC,-,-,TRBJ2-1,TRBV7-2
CASSLSGHLRGEQYF,TGTGCCAGCAGCTTATCCGGACATCTACGGGGGGAGCAGTACTTC,-,-,TRBJ2-7,TRBV11-2
CASSQGRWETQYF,TGCGCCAGCAGCCAAGGCCGCTGGGAGACCCAGTACTTC,-,-,TRBJ2-5,TRBV4-3
CASSHQAVGTSNEKLFF,TGCGCCAGCAGCCATCAAGCTGTCGGGACAAGCAATGAAAAACTGTTTTTT,-,-,TRBJ1-4,TRBV5-1
CASSHKNQPQHF,TGTGCCAGCAGCCACAAGAATCAGCCCCAGCATTTT,-,-,TRBJ1-5,TRBV3-1/TRBV3-2
CASRREESGGYTF,TGTGCCAGCAGGAGAGAGGAATCAGGAGGCTACACCTTC,-,-,TRBJ1-2,TRBV7-2
CAWIPKKVGMNTEAFF,TGTGCCTGGATTCCAAAGAAGGTAGGCATGAACACTGAAGCTTTCTTT,-,-,TRBJ1-1,TRBV30
CASGRSTLQGKPTNEKLFF,TGTGCCAGCGGTCGATCTACTTTACAGGGAAAGCCAACTAATGAAAAACTGTTTTTT,-,-,TRBJ1-4,TRBV7-9
CASSPSGTANYGYTF,TGTGCCAGCAGCCCTTCAGGGACGGCTAACTATGGCTACACCTTC,-,few,TRBJ1-2,TRBV7-2
CASSKAPAGGVETQYF,TGTGCCAGCAGCAAGGCCCCAGCGGGGGGGGTGGAGACCCAGTACTTC,TRBD2,-,TRBJ2-5,TRBV7-3
CASTQRGGGYTF,TGTGCCAGCACCCAAAGGGGAGGTGGCTACACCTTC,-,-,TRBJ1-2,TRBV5-4
CASRPGLPGDTQYF,TGTGCCAGCAGACCGGGACTACCGGGGGATACGCAGTATTTT,TRBD2,-,TRBJ2-3,TRBV27
CASRPAYTEAFF,TGTGCAAGTCGCCCCGCGTACACTGAAGCTTTCTTT,-,-,TRBJ1-1,TRBV12-2
CASSDRDRPRYGYTF,TGTGCCAGCAGTGATAGGGACAGGCCGCGCTATGGCTACACCTTC,TRBD1,-,TRBJ1-2,TRBV6-1
CASSFGNLNGYTF,TGTGCCAGCAGTTTTGGGAACCTAAATGGCTACACCTTC,-,-,TRBJ1-2,TRBV28
CASSREGPIGEQYF,TGTGCCAGTTCCCGGGAGGGTCCCATTGGCGAGCAGTACTTC,TRBD2,-,TRBJ2-7,TRBV19
CAGNGYTF,TGTGCCGGAAATGGCTACACCTTC,-,-,TRBJ1-2,TRBV5-3
CASTPFVGGRDTQYF,TGTGCCAGCACCCCCTTCGTGGGTGGGCGGGATACGCAGTATTTT,-,-,TRBJ2-3,TRBV28
CASSLRRTEAFF,TGTGCCAGCAGTCTCCGTCGGACTGAAGCTTTCTTT,-,-,TRBJ1-1,TRBV2
CASSPRGGGGEKLFF,TGCGCCAGCAGTCCTAGGGGGGGAGGGGGCGAAAAACTGTTTTTT,TRBD1,-,TRBJ1-4,TRBV4-1
CASSQEWKYSPLHF,TGCGCCAGCAGCCAAGAGTGGAAGTATTCACCCCTCCACTTT,-,-,TRBJ1-6,TRBV4-3
CASRSSDNEKLFF,TGCGCCAGCAGGAGTTCGGATAATGAAAAACTGTTTTTT,-,-,TRBJ1-4,TRBV4-3
CSASTLGGYSYNEQFF,TGCAGTGCTAGTACCCTCGGGGGTTACTCCTACAATGAGCAGTTCTTC,-,-,TRBJ2-1,TRBV20-1
CASSKDPGQGFERNEKLFF,TGTGCCAGCAGCAAAGATCCGGGACAGGGATTCGAGAGGAATGAAAAACTGTTTTTT,-,once,TRBJ1-4,TRBV21-1
CASSISGYEQYF,TGTGCCAGTAGTATTAGCGGCTACGAGCAGTACTTC,-,-,TRBJ2-7,TRBV19
CASSLGLAGGREQYF,TGTGCCAGCAGCCTAGGACTAGCGGGGGGGCGCGAGCAGTACTTC,TRBD2,-,TRBJ2-7,TRBV3-1/TRBV3-2
CAISDLRRGYEQYF,TGTGCCATCAGCGACTTGCGCCGGGGATACGAGCAGTACTTC,-,-,TRBJ2-7,TRBV10-3